These 2 T cell receptor beta chains were all obtained from the same sample, sequenced in a study of cytomegalovirus exposure and HLA in healthy donors. The PCR made use of 60 Vbeta and 13 Jbeta primers. Repertoires were generated with immunoSEQ multiplex PCR, while TCRdb's copy carries only in-frame clones and drops some. The profile shows over 150,000 clones, roughly 76% of them singletons. Sequencing used PBMCs. All receptors derive from a woman between 45 and 65 years old in good health and CMV-seronegative.

In the case of this clone: Germline and junction disagree at one end, which may indicate a read error. This chain links TRBV28 with TRBJ2-7, with TRBD2 matching 9 bases. Germline-derived CDR1 and CDR2 are MDHEN and SYDVKM. The CDR3 extends over 14 amino acids. CDR3 nucleotide sequence: TGTGCCTGCAGAGGCGGGAGGGCCATCCACGAGCAGTACTTC. Its translation is CACRGGRAIHEQYF.

The gene calls are TRBV9 and TRBJ1-2; no firm D call. Germline CDR1 and CDR2: SGDLS and YYNGEE. V gave up 4 bases and J gave up 6 bases, with 16 bases separating them. This CDR3 has 14 residues. The CDR3, as DNA: TGTGCCAGCAGCTCCCGGAGGCGAGGCGATGGCTACACCTTC. Translated, it gives CASSSRRRGDGYTF. Combining the CDR3 with reference TRBV9 and TRBJ1-2 gives the whole variable domain DSGVTQTPKHLITATGQRVTLRCSPRSGDLSVYWYQQSLDQGLQFLIQYYNGEERAKGNILERFSAQQFPDLHSELNLSSLELGDSALYFCASSSRRRGDGYTFGSGTRLTVV.